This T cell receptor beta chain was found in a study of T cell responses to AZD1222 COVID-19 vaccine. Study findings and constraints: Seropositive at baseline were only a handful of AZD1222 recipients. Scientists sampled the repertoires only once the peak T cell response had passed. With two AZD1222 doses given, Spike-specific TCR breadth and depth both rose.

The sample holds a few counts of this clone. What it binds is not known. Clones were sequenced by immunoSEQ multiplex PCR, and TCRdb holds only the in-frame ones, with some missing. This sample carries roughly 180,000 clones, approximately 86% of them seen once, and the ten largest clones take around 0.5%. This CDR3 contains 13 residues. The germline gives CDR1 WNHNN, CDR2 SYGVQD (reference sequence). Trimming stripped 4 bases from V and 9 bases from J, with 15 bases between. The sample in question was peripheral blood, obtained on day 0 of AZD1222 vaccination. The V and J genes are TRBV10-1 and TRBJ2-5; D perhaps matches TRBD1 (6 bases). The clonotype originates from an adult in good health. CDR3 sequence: CASSVRTESAQYF. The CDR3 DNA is TGCGCCAGCAGTGTCCGGACAGAATCGGCCCAGTACTTC.